One and the same sample provided the 20 T cell receptor beta chains below, sequenced in a study of blood T cell repertoires in COVID-19 (dated by TCRdb to 2018 to 2021). Library prep was done by the immunoSEQ multiplex PCR assay. Drawn from immuneACCESS, this table holds only the in-frame rearrangements with V and J called that TCRdb kept. Clones are partly lost; checked studies trace under half to an unresolved V gene and leave the rest unexplained. This sample comprises about 210,000 clones, approximately 75% of them detected only once. Around a tenth of the sample comes from the top ten. The sample was PBMCs or T cells enriched from blood (not recorded which). These receptors all stem from a middle-aged man who had recovered from COVID-19.

This clone was counted only a few times. The junction shows a germline mismatch at one end, possibly a read error. The chain joins TRBV18 to TRBJ1-5; 8 nucleotides line up with TRBD1. The germline V gene has CDR1 KGHSH and CDR2 LQKENI. The CDR3 is made up of 15 amino acids. Here the CDR3 reads CASSPGQGSDQPQHF. CDR3 nucleotide sequence: TGTGCCAGCTCACCCGGACAGGGTAGCGATCAGCCCCAGCATTTT. Full variable domain (rest looked up from reference TRBV18 and TRBJ1-5): NAGVMQNPRHLVRRRGQEARLRCSPMKGHSHVYWYRQLPEEGLKFMVYLQKENIIDESGMPKERFSAEFPKEGPSILRIQQVVRGDSAAYFCASSPGQGSDQPQHFGDGTRLSIL.

In this sample, this clone turned up a few times. V is TRBV13 and J is TRBJ2-5; no clear D gene. The CDR3 has 14 residues. The germline V gene encodes CDR1 PRHDT and CDR2 FYEKMQ (reference sequence). Trimming cost V 0 bases and J 2 bases, with 7 bases left between them. CDR3 bases: TGTGCCAGCAGCTTAGGTGTAGAACAAGAGACCCAGTACTTC. This gives the protein CASSLGVEQETQYF. Based on the CDR3 plus reference TRBV13 and TRBJ2-5, the full variable domain is AAGVIQSPRHLIKEKRETATLKCYPIPRHDTVYWYQQGPGQDPQFLISFYEKMQSDKGSIPDRFSAQQFSDYHSELNMSSLELGDSALYFCASSLGVEQETQYFGPGTRLLVL.

The genes are TRBV7-2 and TRBJ2-2; D is unclear. The CDR3 runs to 18 residues. V was clipped by 5 bases and J by 4 bases, with 23 bases between them. Germline CDR1 is SGHTA and CDR2 is FQGNSA. The CDR3 DNA reads as TGTGCCAGCAGCCAGACCCCTTCCTATGGGCCGACCACCGGGGAGCTGTTTTTT. Protein: CASSQTPSYGPTTGELFF. Supplemented by reference TRBV7-2 and TRBJ2-2, the full variable domain reads GAGVSQSPSNKVTEKGKDVELRCDPISGHTALYWYRQSLGQGLEFLIYFQGNSAPDKSGLPSDRFSAERTGGSVSTLTIQRTQQEDSAVYLCASSQTPSYGPTTGELFFGEGSRLTVL.

The rearrangement uses TRBV2 and TRBJ1-6; perhaps TRBD1 as D (6 bases). The germline V gene has CDR1 SNHLY and CDR2 FYNNEI. V lost 5 bases, J lost 5 bases, and 16 bases lay in between. This CDR3 is 16 amino acids long. Here the CDR3 reads CASSPQGGRNNSPLHF. The CDR3 DNA is TGTGCCAGCAGTCCACAGGGTGGGCGGAATAATTCACCCCTCCACTTT.

This rearrangement joins TRBV11-2 to TRBJ2-1; TRBD2 might be the D (7 bases). V was trimmed by 2 bases and J by 9 bases, leaving 20 bases between them. The CDR3 spans 16 residues. Germline CDR1 reads SGHAT; CDR2 reads FQNNGV. The CDR3 DNA follows: TGTGCCAGCAGCTTAAGTTTGGTGCAGGGGAGGGGTGAGCAGTTCTTC. Translated: CASSLSLVQGRGEQFF.

V and J are TRBV18 and TRBJ1-6; possibly TRBD1 for D (5 bases). The CDR3 loop spans 17 amino acids. Germline-derived CDR1 and CDR2 are KGHSH and LQKENI. Trimming stripped 1 base from V and 8 bases from J, with 18 bases between. CDR3 nucleotide sequence: TGTGCCAGCTCACCACAACGGGGGGGGTCTTTGGATTCACCCCTCCACTTT. Protein product: CASSPQRGGSLDSPLHF.

The chain couples TRBV28 to TRBJ2-2; 10 bases are a match to TRBD2. V lost 11 bases and J lost 0; bases outside the gene matches: 9. The germline V gene encodes CDR1 MDHEN and CDR2 SYDVKM. The CDR3 runs to 16 residues. The CDR3 loop is CASRLAGFANTGELFF. The CDR3 DNA is TGTGCCTCCCGACTAGCGGGTTTCGCGAACACCGGGGAGCTGTTTTTT.

The CDR3 sequence: CAIRGDYSYYNEQFF. CDR3 sequence (DNA): TGTGCCATCAGGGGGGACTACTCTTATTACAATGAGCAGTTCTTC. The chain links TRBV10-3 to TRBJ2-1; 7 bases map to TRBD2. The CDR3 has 15 residues. CDR1 ENHRY and CDR2 SYGVKD come from the germline V gene. The V gene end was trimmed by 6 bases and the J gene end by 4 bases; junction bases not matched to a gene: 9.

This clone has only one observation. CDR3 sequence: CASNIQGGSYNEQFF. The CDR3 DNA sequence: TGTGCCAGCAATATACAGGGAGGGTCCTACAATGAGCAGTTCTTC. This rearrangement joins TRBV27 to TRBJ2-1, with D maybe TRBD2 (7 bases). Trimming shortened V by 7 bases and J by 1 base, and 14 bases separated the two germline ends. CDR1 MNHEY and CDR2 SMNVEV come from the germline V gene (reference sequence). The length of the CDR3 is 15 residues.

The rearrangement uses TRBV5-1 and TRBJ2-2; D is unclear. Germline values: CDR1 SGHRS, CDR2 YFSETQ. The CDR3 has 17 residues. Trimming shortened V by 0 bases and J by 7 bases, and 19 bases separated the two germline ends. The CDR3 region is CASSLAENRRTVGELFF. In nucleotides, the CDR3 is TGCGCCAGCAGCTTGGCCGAGAACAGACGTACGGTCGGGGAGCTGTTTTTT.

The chain carries TRBV6-6 and TRBJ2-1; D may be TRBD1 (5 bases). Germline V gene lookup returns CDR1 MNHNY and CDR2 SVGAGI (reference sequence). The length of the CDR3 is 16 residues. V gave up 7 bases and J gave up 0 bases, with 16 bases separating them. The CDR3, as DNA: TGTGCCAGCACCCCGGACACACTGAGCTCCTACAATGAGCAGTTCTTC. Its translation is CASTPDTLSSYNEQFF.

This sequence joins TRBV5-1 and TRBJ1-2, with TRBD1 as a possible D gene (5 bases). Germline CDR1 SGHRS, CDR2 YFSETQ. This CDR3 is built from 15 residues. V lost 2 bases and J 6 bases, leaving 17 bases between the germline ends. CDR3 loop: CASSFRGVGSNGYTF. The CDR3 nucleotides are TGCGCCAGCAGCTTCCGGGGGGTTGGCTCCAATGGCTACACCTTC.

This rearrangement joins TRBV7-2 to TRBJ2-1; 8 positions match TRBD1. J gave up 6 bases and V 10 bases, and 14 bases lay outside the gene matches. CDR3 length: 15 residues. Germline values: CDR1 SGHTA, CDR2 FQGNSA. CDR3 DNA: TGTGCCACACTTACCGGGACAGGAGCCCTCAATGAGCAGTTCTTC. Translated: CATLTGTGALNEQFF.

The V gene is TRBV27, the J gene TRBJ2-2, with 11 bases identical to TRBD2. After removal of 4 bases from V and 3 bases from J, the junction contained 4 bases not matched to a gene. The CDR3 is 16 amino acids. Germline CDR1 is MNHEY and CDR2 is SMNVEV (reference sequence). Here the CDR3 DNA reads TGTGCCAGCAGTTCATTACTAGCGGGAGACACCGGGGAGCTGTTTTTT. This encodes CASSSLLAGDTGELFF.

This clone showed up just once. The chain has TRBV2 and TRBJ2-1; maybe TRBD2 (5 bases). With 6 bases removed from V and 7 bases from J, the gap between germline ends came to 10 bases. The CDR3 covers 12 residues. Germline loops: CDR1 SNHLY, CDR2 FYNNEI. The DNA for the CDR3 is TGTGCCAGCAGATACTCGGGGAATGAGCAGTTCTTC. Translation: CASRYSGNEQFF.

The chain carries TRBV5-1 and TRBJ1-3; no definite D call. Germline CDR1 reads SGHRS; CDR2 reads YFSETQ. V lost 4 bases and J 2 bases, leaving 10 bases between the germline ends. The CDR3 extends over 14 amino acids. This CDR3 reads CASSPGIAGNTIYF. The CDR3 DNA reads as TGCGCCAGCAGCCCGGGGATAGCTGGAAACACCATATATTTT.

The rearrangement uses TRBV24-1 and TRBJ2-1; D is perhaps TRBD1 (7 bases). Trimming removed 4 bases from V and 0 bases from J, with 12 bases in between. This CDR3 has 16 amino acids. Germline CDR1 and CDR2: KGHDR and SFDVKD. The CDR3 sequence is CATSDRRDSSYNEQFF. In DNA form, the CDR3 reads TGTGCCACCAGTGACAGGCGGGACAGCTCCTACAATGAGCAGTTCTTC.

This chain joins TRBV30 and TRBJ2-5, with D perhaps TRBD2 (5 bases). V was shortened by 5 bases and J by 5 bases, with 9 bases between the two germline ends. This CDR3 region has 11 residues. The V gene's germline CDR1 is GTSNPN and CDR2 SVGIG (reference sequence). The CDR3 bases are TGTGCCTGGGCCAGGAGGGAGACCCAGTACTTC. This translates into CAWARRETQYF.

The chain is built from TRBV4-2 and TRBJ1-3, with D perhaps matching TRBD1 (5 bases). This CDR3 comprises 15 residues. CDR1 and CDR2 from the germline V gene are LGHNA and YNFKEQ. V gave up 0 bases and J gave up 3 bases, with 9 bases separating them. Written as DNA, the CDR3 is TGTGCCAGCAGCCAAGATACTCAGGGTGGAAACACCATATATTTT. This codes for CASSQDTQGGNTIYF.

The V call is TRBV5-1, the J call TRBJ2-1, with 14 positions matching TRBD2. The CDR3 sequence is 18 residues long. V lost 4 bases, J lost 2 bases, and 8 bases stayed unmatched. The germline V gene has CDR1 SGHRS and CDR2 YFSETQ. CDR3 in DNA: TGCGCCAGCAGCACCTCGACTAGCGGGAGGGTCGCCTACAATGAGCAGTTCTTC. It yields the protein CASSTSTSGRVAYNEQFF.